This T cell receptor (beta chain) was sequenced during a study of blood T cell repertoires in COVID-19. This clone has only one observation. V lost 1 base, J lost 6 bases, and 5 bases stayed unmatched. The germline V gene has CDR1 KGHSH and CDR2 LQKENI. This CDR3 has 17 amino acids. The assay was immunoSEQ multiplex PCR, and TCRdb's table has in-frame clones only and misses some. The sample lists some 220,000 clones, 85% occurring once. This receptor was taken from a man over 45 with COVID-19, enrolled during active disease. The material sequenced was peripheral blood. The chain carries TRBV18 and TRBJ2-3, with TRBD2 matching over 15 bases. In nucleotides, the CDR3 is TGTGCCAGCTCACCACGGGGACTAGCGGGGGGCCAGGATACGCAGTATTTT. Amino acids: CASSPRGLAGGQDTQYF. The full variable domain, in which reference TRBV18 and TRBJ2-3 provide the parts outside the CDR3, is NAGVMQNPRHLVRRRGQEARLRCSPMKGHSHVYWYRQLPEEGLKFMVYLQKENIIDESGMPKERFSAEFPKEGPSILRIQQVVRGDSAAYFCASSPRGLAGGQDTQYFGPGTRLTVL.